The TCR beta chain under discussion was sequenced for a study of cytomegalovirus exposure and HLA in healthy donors (dated 2017 in TCRdb). Context from the whole study: According to an earlier analysis of 550 to 750 of the donors, roughly 180 million T cells yielded 120 million or so unique TCR beta sequences and about 300 Gb of sequence data. About 330 gigabases of sequencing data and roughly 80 million unique TCR sequences made up an early release that covered 500 to 650 HLA-typed donors. Among the roughly 380 genotyped donors, about 85% belonged to the genetic ancestry cluster associated with self-reported Caucasian donors. The study aimed to test whether cataloging public T cell receptors could reveal signatures of past pathogen exposure. The T cell repertoires of 666 subjects were profiled by immunosequencing and related to cytomegalovirus serostatus. Along with the approximately 650-subject first cohort, a separate validation cohort of over a hundred different subjects was used. To predict cytomegalovirus infection status, the study brought together high-throughput TCR immunosequencing, statistical association of individual TCRs with disease status, and machine learning. A later analysis re-examined previously published TCR beta repertoires from roughly 650 donors and added high-resolution HLA genotyping to investigate patterns of TCR occurrence. The later analysis used no new phenotypic data to find candidate immune exposures, relying instead on TCR beta sequences and their occurrence across donors. An earlier analysis of approximately 630 of the donors applied high-throughput TCR beta sequencing to assess whether each TCR beta V gene segment acted as functional or pseudogenic. Donor age, sex, ethnicity and CMV serostatus were compiled together with the repertoire data. A later genetic analysis used genome-wide SNP genotypes for about 60% of the roughly 700 donors, treating that subset as a discovery cohort. All discovery cohort repertoires had been generated using a single sequencing platform. Class I and class II HLA loci were covered by the typing at four-digit resolution. The number of typed donors differed by locus: about 629-640 for A, B, C, DRB1 and DQB1; approximately 520 for DQA1; 606 for DPA1; and about 450 for DPB1. Roughly 5 DR-DQ haplotypes were treated as single units for association and clustering because of strong linkage in the cohort. Among over 350 genotyped donors of the cohort, an average of 235,054 unique TCR beta nucleotide sequences were sequenced per donor, about a sixth of them non-productive.

This clone has only a few counts. The antigen it recognizes is unknown. No qualities accompany the bases; no much larger clone lies one base away. The library relied on the immunoSEQ multiplex PCR assay. For the multiplex PCR, a mixture combining 60 forward primers for TCR Vbeta segments and 13 reverse primers for TCR Jbeta segments was used. The CDR3 region of rearranged TCR beta genes was amplified from genomic DNA by a multiplex PCR assay. The amplified TCR beta libraries were sequenced on the Illumina HiSeq System as 87-base-pair reads. Concerning the study's data processing: Across the 670 or so repertoires, a later analysis counted tens of millions of unique TCR beta chains, approximately 10 million of which were shared by at least two donors. Raw reads were error-corrected and collapsed into unique sequences by a nearest-neighbor algorithm in which closely related sequences were merged to remove PCR and sequencing errors. Alignment of CDR3 sequences to IMGT reference sequences was used to assign V, D and J gene segments. For a sequence to be retained, at least a six-nucleotide match to both a V gene segment and a J gene segment was required. A rearrangement was called productive if the CDR3 had no stop codons and remained in frame with V and J, and every other rearrangement was called non-productive. Following IMGT convention, CDR3 was defined as the stretch from the second conserved V-encoded cysteine to the conserved J-encoded phenylalanine. The earlier analysis of 550 to 650 of the donors excluded any sequence lacking an unambiguous match to a single V gene segment. An earlier analysis of around 600 of the donors classified V segments as functional when productive rearrangements were above 56.7% and as segregating when the standard deviation between donors was above 5%. A statistical classification framework was built to diagnose cytomegalovirus status from the catalog of TCR beta chain sequences. A later analysis assigned V and J genes by comparing TCR nucleotide sequences with IMGT/GENE-DB human TR gene sequences. The TCRdist pipeline was used in a later analysis to assign CDR3 sequences and most-parsimonious VDJ recombination scenarios. In a later analysis, each TCR beta chain was defined by its CDR3 amino acid sequence together with its V-gene family, and reads without a unique V-gene family were excluded. A later analysis removed several hundred highly shared, low-generation-probability nucleotide sequences to deal with suspected cross-contamination and a sequencing artifact. In a later analysis, a clonal expansion index was calculated for each public chain from normalized within-repertoire ranks of inferred template counts. Generation probabilities in a later analysis came from a VDJ recombination model fitted to out-of-frame rearrangements, and those results were checked against IGoR. Hypergeometric tests were used in a later analysis to score TCR-TCR, TCR-HLA and TCR-CMV co-occurrence, with a repertoire-size bias correction applied to the TCR pairs. To estimate false discovery rates, a later analysis permuted the HLA or CMV assignments 20 times. In a later analysis, co-occurring TCRs were grouped using DBSCAN, with TCRdist sequence similarity added in when clustering inside HLA-allele-positive subsets. Co-occurrence clustering excluded repertoires with fewer than 30,000 or more than 120,000 public chains, plus five with anomalous nucleotide sharing. The immuneACCESS repertoire file appears here via TCRdb, limited to in-frame rearrangements. These files lack a portion of the clones; in checked studies, under half of the deficit traces to unresolved V genes, and the cause of the others is not known. The V and J calls and the clone size are those of that table, but D and trimming were determined from the DNA. This sample comprises roughly 200,000 clones, around 83% of them detected only once. Over 1.5% of the sample goes to the ten largest clones.

In the germline V gene, CDR1 corresponds to LGHNA and CDR2 to YNFKEQ. The CDR3 measures 18 amino acids from cysteine to phenylalanine. CDR3 DNA only is kept here, 54 bases in frame from base 1. The germline V and J ends show losses of 1 base and 1 base respectively, and no gene match explains 8 bases of the junction. The investigation overall reported the following: While some public TCRs were present in many individuals, most TCR sequences turned up only very rarely across donors. Compared with the roughly 600-donor mean, donors in an Asian-associated ancestry cluster had fewer N-insertions in productive TCRs, according to a later genetic analysis. Broadly in line with IMGT annotations, most TCR beta V segments showed up in productive rearrangements about 87% or about 30% of the time in an earlier analysis of approximately 640 of the donors. The authors suggested that the approach could potentially be generalized to other disease states and immunological phenotypes. Cytomegalovirus status was reported to be diagnosed by the classifier with high specificity and sensitivity in both the original and validation cohorts. Because the 87-base-pair reads could not distinguish some IMGT-functional V segments, including TRBV6-2 and TRBV6-3, those segments were excluded. When HLA alleles, especially DR and DQ, strongly co-occurred, TCR associations were difficult to assign to individual alleles. Seventeen rarely observed V segments, including chromosome 9 orphons, were excluded from the earlier analysis of several hundred of the donors because counts were too low. Presence/absence analyses assumed roughly uniform sequencing depth across donors, an assumption that may not hold. A few of the identified cytomegalovirus-associated TCR beta chains were confirmed in vitro to be specific for cytomegalovirus antigens. A total of some 180 TCR beta chains were listed by the study as associated with cytomegalovirus. A further reported finding was that TCR beta sequences accurately predicted the HLA-A and HLA-B alleles for most subjects in the first cohort. Correlated functional status among segregating V segments might be attributable to linkage disequilibrium, but an unknown experimental factor could not be ruled out. A group of highly shared sequence variants was considered likely to be a technical artifact of the sequencing pipeline. V-gene and J-gene trimming of TCR beta chains was associated with a missense DCLRE1C variant in a later genetic analysis, and the association was replicated in an independent cohort. In a later analysis, TCR association rates were found to vary across HLA loci, with the most associated TCRs seen for DRB1 alleles and the fewest for HLA-C alleles. Several of the top co-occurrence clusters appeared to be linked to parvovirus B19, influenza, CMV and Epstein-Barr virus, according to a later analysis. Only TCR beta chains were sequenced in this cohort, and the absence of alpha or paired-chain data limited detectable features. In a later analysis, most CMV-associated TCR beta chains were found to appear HLA-restricted, with HLA associations seemingly driven largely by CMV exposure. Compared with equally common non-associated chains, HLA-associated TCR beta chains in a later analysis were more clonally expanded and had lower generation probabilities. Because HLA typing was unavailable for some donors at each locus, only the typed subset was used in association tests. The only immune exposure information available for the cohort was CMV serostatus. At a false discovery rate of 0.05, a later analysis linked 16,951 TCR beta sequences to specific HLA alleles.

In total, fewer than 750 healthy bone marrow donors made up the cohort. At the time of sampling, every cohort member was nominally healthy, though immune exposures that went unrecorded were likely present. The donor tested CMV seropositive and was one of the 289 seropositive cohort members. A peripheral blood sample was provided by each donor, and peripheral blood mononuclear cells were used for TCR beta sequencing. Genomic DNA was extracted from the blood cell samples with the Qiagen DNeasy Blood Extraction Kit. Specimen: PBMCs. The chain is assembled from TRBV4-2 and TRBJ2-3; TRBD2 matches 10 bases in the middle. This receptor was identified in a man in his forties in good health and CMV-seropositive. CDR3 sequence: CASSQGDRGTSGTDTQYF. The nucleotides read TGTGCCAGCAGCCAAGGGGACAGAGGGACTAGCGGCACAGATACGCAGTATTTT.